This entry lists 30 T cell receptor beta chains sequenced from one sample in a study of blood T cell repertoires in COVID-19. Profiling relied on immunoSEQ multiplex PCR, and the TCRdb table lists in-frame clones only, not all of them. The table has 70,000 or so clones, roughly four fifths seen once. Sequenced input: peripheral blood. The receptor set was obtained from a man aged 55-75 years with COVID-19, enrolled during active disease.

The chain links TRBV21-1 to TRBJ2-5; TRBD1, the table's D call, was not compared with the DNA. TRBV21-1 is a pseudogene segment. This CDR3 comprises 17 residues. The CDR3 is CASSKARYPGKSETQYF. In DNA, the CDR3 is TGTGCCAGCAGCAAAGCGCGGTATCCAGGGAAGTCAGAGACCCAGTACTTC.

This chain links TRBV7-7 with TRBJ1-1, with D unresolved. V was cut by 4 bases and J by 0 bases, with 6 bases left in between. The CDR3 is 13 amino acids. Germline CDR1 reads SSHAT; CDR2 reads FNYEAQ (reference sequence). The CDR3 nucleotides are TGTGCCAGCAGCTCTCAGGTGAACACTGAAGCTTTCTTT. It specifies CASSSQVNTEAFF.

The sample holds a few counts of this clone. This rearrangement joins TRBV11-2 to TRBJ2-1, with a tentative D call TRBD2 (5 bases). The ends were cut back, 5 bases at V and 4 bases at J, with 15 bases in the middle. The CDR3 totals 15 residues. Germline values: CDR1 SGHAT, CDR2 FQNNGV. In DNA, the CDR3 is TGTGCCAGCAGCGCCAAATCGGAGGTATACAATGAGCAGTTCTTC. Protein product: CASSAKSEVYNEQFF.

The chain is built from TRBV3-1 (or the pseudogene TRBV3-2) and TRBJ2-7; D unresolved. From germline, CDR1 is LGHDT and CDR2 YNNKEL (reference sequence). This CDR3 comprises 12 residues. V was pared by 1 base and J by 6 bases, with 7 bases between. The CDR3 coding sequence is TGTGCCAGCAGCCAAGGCCCCGGCGAGCAGTACTTC. Encoded protein: CASSQGPGEQYF.

This chain joins TRBV28 and TRBJ1-5; tentatively, D is TRBD1 (5 bases). The germline V gene encodes CDR1 MDHEN and CDR2 SYDVKM. The CDR3 length is 15 residues. With 3 bases removed from V and 2 bases from J, the gap between germline ends came to 11 bases. CDR3 nucleotides: TGTGCCAGCAGTTTGGGGAGGGGAGGCAATCAGCCCCAGCATTTT. Protein sequence: CASSLGRGGNQPQHF.

V gene TRBV7-2 combines with J gene TRBJ2-3; D remains unclear. CDR3 length equals 14 residues. CDR1 and CDR2 (germline): SGHTA, FQGNSA. V was pared by 1 base and J by 0 bases, with 5 bases between. CDR3 region: CASSLVGSTDTQYF. The CDR3 region has the DNA TGTGCCAGCAGCTTAGTTGGCAGCACAGATACGCAGTATTTT.

The chain is built from TRBV6-4 and TRBJ2-7, with no clear D. The CDR3 contains 13 residues. V shed 0 bases and J shed 3 bases, with 6 bases lying between them. The germline V gene encodes CDR1 MRHNA and CDR2 SNTAGT. CDR3 loop: CASSDSSGYEQYF. CDR3 bases: TGTGCCAGCAGTGACTCCTCCGGCTACGAGCAGTACTTC.

Notes on this clone: Distinct nucleotide sequences in the sample also encode this CDR3. CDR3 DNA sequence: TGTGCCAGCAGTCTAAGCGGGGGAGGAACCTACGAGCAGTACTTC. As protein: CASSLSGGGTYEQYF. This rearrangement joins TRBV28 to TRBJ2-7; 8 bases are a match to TRBD2. Germline V gene lookup returns CDR1 MDHEN and CDR2 SYDVKM. V gave up 5 bases and J gave up 2 bases; unmatched junction bases: 8. The CDR3 sequence is 15 residues long.

In regard to this clone: At one end the junction does not follow the germline gene, possibly because of a read error. In DNA form, the CDR3 reads TGTGCCAGCAGCCAAGAGTATCAAGCGGTATCCTTCGAGCAGTACTTC. Its translation: CASSQEYQAVSFEQYF. The chain recombines TRBV3-1 (or the pseudogene TRBV3-2) with TRBJ2-7, with D possibly being TRBD2 (5 bases). The CDR3 totals 16 residues. Germline V CDR1 and CDR2: LGHDT, YNNKEL (reference sequence).

Only a few counts were recorded for this clone. The chain recombines TRBV30 with TRBJ2-3, with D uncertain. Trimming pared 1 base from V and 2 bases from J, leaving 7 bases between. The germline V gene has CDR1 GTSNPN and CDR2 SVGIG (reference sequence). The CDR3 spans 13 residues. CDR3 bases: TGTGCCTGGAGTGGAGGCAACACAGATACGCAGTATTTT. It is translated as CAWSGGNTDTQYF. Variable domain in full (rest from reference TRBV30 and TRBJ2-3): SQTIHQWPATLVQPVGSPLSLECTVEGTSNPNLYWYRQAAGRGLQLLFYSVGIGQISSEVPQNLSASRPQDRQFILSSKKLLLSDSGFYLCAWSGGNTDTQYFGPGTRLTVL.

This sequence joins TRBV7-9 and TRBJ2-1; D is unclear. The CDR3 runs 11 residues. V was trimmed by 4 bases and J by 9 bases, leaving 7 bases between them. The germline gives CDR1 SEHNR, CDR2 FQNEAQ (reference sequence). The CDR3 DNA reads as TGTGCCAGCAGCTCAGTTTCTGAGCAGTTCTTC. This translates into CASSSVSEQFF.

The genes are TRBV28 and TRBJ2-1, with TRBD2 as a possible D gene (6 bases). CDR3 length: 16 amino acids. V was clipped by 2 bases and J by 4 bases, with 15 bases between them. CDR1 is MDHEN, CDR2 SYDVKM, per germline. The CDR3 nucleotides read TGTGCCAGCAGTTTAGTTAGCGGAGTGGTTTACAATGAGCAGTTCTTC. As protein: CASSLVSGVVYNEQFF.

This clone was detected a few times. The chain's CDR3 is CASSPGLAGGTRSYNEQFF. CDR3 sequence (DNA): TGTGCCAGTAGTCCTGGACTAGCGGGAGGGACTAGATCCTACAATGAGCAGTTCTTC. The chain links TRBV19 to TRBJ2-1; 15 bases are a match to TRBD2. The germline V gene encodes CDR1 LNHDA and CDR2 SQIVND (reference sequence). J was trimmed by 1 base and V by 5 bases; bases with no gene match: 9. This CDR3 comprises 19 residues.

This clone was seen once. Additional DNA sequences in this sample encode the identical CDR3. The chain employs TRBV10-3 and TRBJ2-5; 7 nucleotides line up with TRBD1. Trimming cost V 4 bases and J 3 bases; bases outside gene matches: 2. The CDR3 has 13 amino acids. Germline V CDR1 and CDR2: ENHRY, SYGVKD. The CDR3 loop reads CAISGQGEETQYF. CDR3 bases: TGTGCCATCAGTGGCCAGGGGGAAGAGACCCAGTACTTC.

This clone was observed a few times. The V gene is TRBV28, the J gene TRBJ2-1; D is perhaps TRBD1 (5 bases). The CDR3 length is 14 residues. Germline lookup yields CDR1 MDHEN and CDR2 SYDVKM. With 0 bases removed from V and 6 bases from J, the gap between germline ends came to 9 bases. The CDR3, as DNA: TGTGCCAGCAGTTTATGGTCAGGGTCCAATGAGCAGTTCTTC. Protein: CASSLWSGSNEQFF.

V and J are TRBV24-1 and TRBJ2-1; D is perhaps TRBD1 (6 bases). There are 17 residues in the CDR3. Germline values: CDR1 KGHDR, CDR2 SFDVKD. V dropped 4 bases and J dropped 0 bases, with 15 bases sitting between them. The CDR3 loop is CATSDQGRGASYNEQFF. CDR3 in DNA: TGTGCCACCAGTGACCAGGGCAGGGGAGCCTCCTACAATGAGCAGTTCTTC.

This clone was seen just once. The chain is built from TRBV18 and TRBJ1-4; D may be TRBD1 (5 bases). V was trimmed by 2 bases and J by 8 bases, leaving 18 bases between them. The CDR3 length is 16 residues. Germline V lookup: CDR1 KGHSH, CDR2 LQKENI. This CDR3 is CASSPRRGSAEEKLFF. CDR3 in DNA: TGTGCCAGCTCACCAAGGAGGGGCTCGGCGGAAGAAAAACTGTTTTTT.

J is TRBJ2-2 and V is TRBV6-6; 8 nucleotides match TRBD2. V lost 8 bases and J lost 1; bases outside the gene matches: 6. Germline V gene data show CDR1 as MNHNY and CDR2 as SVGAGI (reference sequence). The length of the CDR3 is 15 residues. The CDR3, as DNA: TGTGCCAGCGGCGGACTAGCCCTGAACACCGGGGAGCTGTTTTTT. Translating it yields CASGGLALNTGELFF.

In this sample, this clone turned up many times. This chain uses TRBV27 with TRBJ1-6, with 8 bases that match TRBD1. V was clipped by 4 bases and J by 7 bases; unmatched bases: 6. This CDR3 has 15 residues. CDR1 MNHEY and CDR2 SMNVEV come from the germline V gene (reference sequence). The CDR3 nucleotides are TGTGCCAGCAGTTCCCTACAGGGGGGAAATTCACCCCTCCACTTT. It specifies CASSSLQGGNSPLHF.

The chain carries TRBV3-1 (or the pseudogene TRBV3-2) and TRBJ2-1; 12 bases line up with TRBD2. The CDR3 runs 15 residues. Germline trimming cut 4 bases from V and 4 bases from J; bases unmatched to any gene: 2. Germline V CDR1 and CDR2: LGHDT, YNNKEL (reference sequence). The CDR3 coding sequence is TGTGCCAGCAGCCGAGGACTAGCGGGGTACAATGAGCAGTTCTTC. Translated, it gives CASSRGLAGYNEQFF.

DNA for the CDR3: TGTGCCAGCAGCAGAAGCAATCAGCCCCAGCATTTT. It translates to CASSRSNQPQHF. This chain links TRBV12-3 or TRBV12-4 with TRBJ1-5; D is undetermined. This CDR3 spans 12 amino acids. With 6 bases removed from V and 1 base from J, the gap between germline ends came to 4 bases.

The chain links TRBV2 to TRBJ1-5, with a weak D call TRBD1 (6 bases). Germline CDR1 SNHLY, CDR2 FYNNEI. V lost 5 bases, J lost 4 bases, and 15 bases lay in between. The CDR3 has 15 amino acids. The CDR3, as DNA: TGTGCCAGCAGTCCCCGGGACAACCATAATCAGCCCCAGCATTTT. The encoded protein is CASSPRDNHNQPQHF.

The chain employs TRBV19 and TRBJ1-4, with D hard to call. The CDR3 loop spans 13 amino acids. The V and J ends lost 2 bases and 8 bases respectively, with 9 bases between them. Germline V gene data show CDR1 as LNHDA and CDR2 as SQIVND (reference sequence). As DNA, the CDR3 is TGTGCCAGTAGTATAACCACTTCCGAAAAACTGTTTTTT. This sequence encodes CASSITTSEKLFF.

This chain uses TRBV29-1 with TRBJ2-1; 14 bases align to TRBD2. The V and J ends lost 7 bases and 6 bases, in that order; junction bases with no gene match: 5. Per the germline V gene, CDR1 is SQVTM and CDR2 is ANQGSEA. The CDR3 totals 14 residues. CDR3 protein: CSGLAGGVINEQFF. The CDR3 DNA follows: TGCAGCGGACTAGCGGGGGGGGTAATCAATGAGCAGTTCTTC.

CDR3 nucleotides: TGTGCCAGCAGCATAGGGGTGCACCTTAATCAGCCCCAGCATTTT. The encoded protein is CASSIGVHLNQPQHF. The chain uses TRBV2 and TRBJ1-5; tentatively, D is TRBD1 (5 bases). In germline, CDR1 is SNHLY, CDR2 FYNNEI. Trimming stripped 6 bases from V and 4 bases from J, with 16 bases between. This CDR3 spans 15 amino acids. The complete variable domain, with remaining parts taken from reference TRBV2 and TRBJ1-5, reads EPEVTQTPSHQVTQMGQEVILRCVPISNHLYFYWYRQILGQKVEFLVSFYNNEISEKSEIFDDQFSVERPDGSNFTLKIRSTKLEDSAMYFCASSIGVHLNQPQHFGDGTRLSIL.

This chain joins TRBV7-3 and TRBJ2-1; D might be TRBD2 (6 bases). Germline CDR1 and CDR2: SGHTA and FQGTGA. The CDR3 runs to 14 residues. Trimming pared 5 bases from V and 7 bases from J, leaving 15 bases between. The CDR3 spells CASSVSGVGNEQFF. The CDR3 DNA sequence: TGTGCCAGCAGCGTCTCGGGAGTAGGAAATGAGCAGTTCTTC.

The V and J genes are TRBV27 and TRBJ2-1; the match to TRBD1 covers 7 bases. Germline V gene sequence: CDR1 MNHEY, CDR2 SMNVEV (reference sequence). V was pared by 3 bases and J by 3 bases, with 2 bases of the junction left unmatched. The CDR3 totals 14 residues. The DNA of the CDR3 is TGTGCCAGCAGTTTGGGACAGTACTACAATGAGCAGTTCTTC. Translation gives CASSLGQYYNEQFF.

Turning to this clone: The germline gene is not matched at one end of the junction; a read error may be the cause. V gene TRBV28 combines with J gene TRBJ2-7; D gene ambiguous. The length of the CDR3 is 11 residues. Germline CDR1 reads MDHEN; CDR2 reads SYDVKM. CDR3 in DNA: TGTGCCAGCAGTCCCTCCGACGAGCAGTACTTC. Translated, it gives CASSPSDEQYF. The variable domain in full, with the rest retrieved from reference TRBV28 and TRBJ2-7, is DVKVTQSSRYLVKRTGEKVFLECVQDMDHENMFWYRQDPGLGLRLIYFSYDVKMKEKGDIPEGYSVSREKKERFSLILESASTNQTSMYLCASSPSDEQYFGPGTRLTVT.

J is TRBJ2-7 and V is TRBV6-2 or TRBV6-3, with D perhaps TRBD1 (6 bases). Germline V lookup: CDR1 MNHEY, CDR2 SVGEGT. V shed 3 bases and J shed 6 bases, with 18 bases lying between them. The CDR3 runs to 15 residues. The CDR3 coding sequence is TGTGCCAGCAGTTATGTGCCGACAGGAATGGGCGAGCAGTACTTC. Translated, it gives CASSYVPTGMGEQYF.

The rearrangement joins TRBV19 to TRBJ2-5; D gene ambiguous. CDR3 length equals 13 residues. Germline V CDR1 and CDR2: LNHDA, SQIVND (reference sequence). Trimming removed 10 bases at V and 5 bases at J, with 17 bases between. The CDR3 coding sequence is TGTGCCACCACCCGAGGTGGTGGGGAGACCCAGTACTTC. Translating gives CATTRGGGETQYF.